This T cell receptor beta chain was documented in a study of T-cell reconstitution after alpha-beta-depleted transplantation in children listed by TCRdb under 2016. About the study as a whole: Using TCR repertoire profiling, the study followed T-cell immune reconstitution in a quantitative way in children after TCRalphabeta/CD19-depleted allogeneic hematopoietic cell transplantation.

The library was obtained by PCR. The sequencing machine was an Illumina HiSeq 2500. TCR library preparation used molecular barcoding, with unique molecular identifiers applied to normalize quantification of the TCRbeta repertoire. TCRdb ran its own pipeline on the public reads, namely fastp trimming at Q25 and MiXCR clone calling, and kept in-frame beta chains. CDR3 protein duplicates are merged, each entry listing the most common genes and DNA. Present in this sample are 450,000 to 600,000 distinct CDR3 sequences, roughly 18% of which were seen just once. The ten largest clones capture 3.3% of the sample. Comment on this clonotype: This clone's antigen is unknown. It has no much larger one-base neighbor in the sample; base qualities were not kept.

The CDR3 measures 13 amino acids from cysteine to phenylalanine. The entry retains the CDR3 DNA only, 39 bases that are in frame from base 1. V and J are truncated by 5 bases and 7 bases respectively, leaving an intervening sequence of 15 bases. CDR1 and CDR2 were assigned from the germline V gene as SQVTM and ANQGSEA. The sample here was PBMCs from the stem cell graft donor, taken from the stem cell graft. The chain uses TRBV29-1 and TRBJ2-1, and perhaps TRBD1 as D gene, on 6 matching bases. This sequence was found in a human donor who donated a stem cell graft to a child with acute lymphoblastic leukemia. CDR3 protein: CSVTGYGWNEQFF. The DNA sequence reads TGCAGCGTTACAGGGTACGGGTGGAATGAGCAGTTCTTC.